What follows are 2 T cell receptor beta chains derived from one specimen sequenced in a study of blood T cell repertoires in COVID-19. Data came from immunoSEQ multiplex PCR; TCRdb stores just in-frame clones and leaves some out. The data contain some 400,000 clones, 70% to 90% of them singletons. The sequenced sample consisted of PBMCs or T cells enriched from blood (not recorded which). The source is a young man who had recovered from COVID-19.

The genes are TRBV19 and TRBJ1-1, with 8 bases aligning to TRBD1. This CDR3 spans 15 amino acids. J was trimmed by 9 bases and V by 7 bases; bases with no gene match: 16. Germline lookup yields CDR1 LNHDA and CDR2 SQIVND (reference sequence). The CDR3 coding sequence is TGTGCCAGTAAGACAGGGGAAACGGCGAAGGACAAAGCTTTCTTT. Amino acid sequence: CASKTGETAKDKAFF.

The chain recombines TRBV4-1 with TRBJ1-2; D might be TRBD1 (6 bases). The V gene lost 4 bases and the J gene lost 6 bases, with 15 bases spanning the gap. CDR1 and CDR2 (germline): MGHRA, YSYEKL. The CDR3 extends over 14 amino acids. CDR3 sequence (DNA): TGCGCCAGCAGCCCGTGGGGACAAGCGGATGGCTACACCTTC. It specifies CASSPWGQADGYTF.